The clone carrying this TCR beta chain has a count of ten or more. The record originates from a study of metastatic and nonmetastatic thyroid tumors. Study details: Both malignant and benign thyroid patients supplied peripheral blood and tumor or nodule tissue samples, across which the repertoires of these patients were then compared.

Thyroid surgery was performed in patients who had received no treatment beforehand. The CDR3 length is 16 residues. The ends lost 0 bases at V and 5 bases at J; junction bases unmatched: 6. Per germline, CDR1 MNHEY and CDR2 SVGAGI. Authors' methods: The study's classifier, a distant-metastasis tool for papillary thyroid cancer, was built using CDR3 differences across clinicopathological groups. Using MiXCR, TCRdb re-called clones from the PCR reads. In this record, the V and J calls reflect TCRdb's handling and not the investigators' own analysis. The table shows about 23,000 clones, with roughly 20% occurring only once.

V gene TRBV6-5 combines with J gene TRBJ2-3; TRBD1 agrees at 9 bases. The clonotype was recovered from a female donor with papillary thyroid cancer or a benign thyroid nodule (not recorded which). Some clones in this sample may be carry-over from other donors' samples. The source material was blood. The CDR3 coding sequence is TGTGCCAGCAGTTACTCGGCCGGGACAGGGAAAGATACGCAGTATTTT. As protein: CASSYSAGTGKDTQYF.